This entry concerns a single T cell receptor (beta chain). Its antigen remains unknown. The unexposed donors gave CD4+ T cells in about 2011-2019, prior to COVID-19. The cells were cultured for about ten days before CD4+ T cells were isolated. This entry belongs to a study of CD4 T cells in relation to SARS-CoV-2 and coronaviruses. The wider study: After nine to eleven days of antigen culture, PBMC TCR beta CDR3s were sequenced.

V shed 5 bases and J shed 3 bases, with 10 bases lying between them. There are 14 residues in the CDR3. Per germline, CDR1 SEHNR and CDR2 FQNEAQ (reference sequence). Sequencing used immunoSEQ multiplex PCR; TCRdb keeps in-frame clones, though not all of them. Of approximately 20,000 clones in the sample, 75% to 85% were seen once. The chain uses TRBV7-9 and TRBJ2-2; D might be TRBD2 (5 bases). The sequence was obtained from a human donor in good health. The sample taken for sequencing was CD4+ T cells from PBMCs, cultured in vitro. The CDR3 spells CASSGASYTGELFF. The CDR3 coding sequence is TGTGCCAGCAGCGGTGCTAGCTACACCGGGGAGCTGTTTTTT.